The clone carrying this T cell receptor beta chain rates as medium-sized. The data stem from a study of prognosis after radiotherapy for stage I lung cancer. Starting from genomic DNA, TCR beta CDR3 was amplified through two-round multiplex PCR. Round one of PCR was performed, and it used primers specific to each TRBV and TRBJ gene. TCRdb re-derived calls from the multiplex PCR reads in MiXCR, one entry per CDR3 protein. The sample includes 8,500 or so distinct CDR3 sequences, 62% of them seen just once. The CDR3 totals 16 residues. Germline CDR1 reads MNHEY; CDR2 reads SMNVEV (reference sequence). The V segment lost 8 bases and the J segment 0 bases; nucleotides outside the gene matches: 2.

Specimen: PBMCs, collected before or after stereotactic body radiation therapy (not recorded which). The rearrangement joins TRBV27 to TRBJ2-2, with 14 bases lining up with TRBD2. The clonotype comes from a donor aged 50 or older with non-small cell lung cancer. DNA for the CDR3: TGTGCCAGCGGGACTAGCGGGGGAACGAACACCGGGGAGCTGTTTTTT. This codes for CASGTSGGTNTGELFF.